Each of the 16 T cell receptor beta chains below was sequenced from the same sample in a study of T cells after yellow fever vaccination. TCRdb re-called the 5' RACE reads with MiXCR, one entry per CDR3 protein. The profile covers hundreds of thousands of distinct CDR3 sequences, with around 3.9% appearing a single time and roughly a quarter taken by the ten largest. The source material was PBMCs, sampled on the day of the yellow fever booster vaccination. The receptors come from a man between 18 and 29 years old who received the YFV17D yellow fever vaccine.

The chain is built from TRBV4-3 and TRBJ2-2; a possible D gene is TRBD2 (6 bases). Germline loops: CDR1 LGHNA, CDR2 YSLEER. V shed 1 base and J shed 5 bases, with 14 bases lying between them. The CDR3 runs to 16 residues. CDR3 loop: CASSQGVRAGTGELFF. The CDR3 coding sequence is TGCGCCAGCAGCCAAGGTGTCCGGGCGGGGACCGGGGAGCTGTTTTTT.

This clonotype showed up many times. J is TRBJ2-1 and V is TRBV4-3; D is unresolved. The V gene's germline CDR1 is LGHNA and CDR2 YSLEER. V lost 0 bases, J lost 7 bases, and 7 bases lay in between. The CDR3 runs to 13 residues. CDR3 sequence (DNA): TGCGCCAGCAGCCAAGAGACGAGGAATGAGCAGTTCTTC. This codes for CASSQETRNEQFF.

This clonotype was observed a handful of times. The chain couples TRBV4-1 to TRBJ2-7; D is unresolved. The CDR3 is 15 residues long. V lost 0 bases, J lost 5 bases, and 14 bases lay in between. Germline V lookup: CDR1 MGHRA, CDR2 YSYEKL. The CDR3 DNA reads TGCGCCAGCAGCCAAGACCCCCTGATGCCCCACGAGCAGTACTTC. Protein sequence: CASSQDPLMPHEQYF.

This clonotype was observed many times. This chain uses TRBV7-9 with TRBJ2-7, with D perhaps matching TRBD1 (5 bases). CDR1 is SEHNR, CDR2 FQNEAQ, per germline (reference sequence). The CDR3 totals 13 residues. V dropped 2 bases and J dropped 2 bases, with 7 bases sitting between them. The CDR3 loop reads CASSLLTAYEQYV. CDR3 coding DNA: TGTGCCAGCAGCTTACTGACAGCCTACGAGCAGTACGTC.

The chain combines TRBV5-1 with TRBJ1-5, with a weak D call TRBD1 (6 bases). Looked up from germline, CDR1 is SGHRS and CDR2 is YFSETQ. V shed 0 bases and J shed 4 bases, with 11 bases lying between them. The CDR3 covers 15 residues. The CDR3 reads CASSLGGASNQPQHF. CDR3 DNA: TGCGCCAGCAGCTTGGGGGGGGCCTCTAATCAGCCCCAGCATTTT.

This clonotype was counted ten times or more. This chain joins TRBV4-2 and TRBJ1-3; D gene unclear. Between the trimmed V and J ends, which lost 0 bases and 0 bases, there was a span of 9 bases. CDR3 length: 16 residues. CDR1 is LGHNA and CDR2 is YNFKEQ in the germline V gene. As DNA, the CDR3 is TGTGCCAGCAGCCAAGATCGGGCGAGCTCTGGAAACACCATATATTTT. Translating gives CASSQDRASSGNTIYF.

At least ten counts were recorded for this clonotype. The rearrangement links TRBV7-8 to TRBJ1-2, with a tentative D call TRBD1 (6 bases). Germline assignment: CDR1 SGHVS and CDR2 FQNEAQ. The CDR3 covers 14 residues. Trimming took 1 base from V and 0 from J, leaving 6 bases between them. The CDR3 region has the DNA TGTGCCAGCAGCTTAGAGGGGGCTAACTATGGCTACACCTTC. Translated: CASSLEGANYGYTF.

Many counts were recorded for this clonotype. This rearrangement joins TRBV24-1 to TRBJ2-3; D not certain. Germline V lookup: CDR1 KGHDR, CDR2 SFDVKD. Trimming stripped 7 bases from V and 5 bases from J, with 21 bases between. CDR3 length: 16 residues. The CDR3 loop is CATSTRASEFGDTQYF. The CDR3 DNA is TGTGCCACCAGCACCCGGGCGTCGGAATTTGGAGATACGCAGTATTTT.

V is TRBV5-1 and J is TRBJ2-5, with 7 nucleotides matching TRBD1. The V gene end was trimmed by 4 bases and the J gene end by 1 base; junction bases not matched to a gene: 7. CDR3 length: 15 amino acids. Germline CDR1 is SGHRS and CDR2 is YFSETQ. The CDR3 DNA reads TGCGCCAGCAGCCACGGGGACAGATTCCAAGAGACCCAGTACTTC. It translates to CASSHGDRFQETQYF.

The sample holds many counts of this clonotype. The chain employs TRBV5-1 and TRBJ2-3; 11 nucleotides agree with TRBD2. This CDR3 has 17 amino acids. Per germline, CDR1 SGHRS and CDR2 YFSETQ. J gave up 2 bases and V 4 bases, and 9 bases lay outside the gene matches. Here the CDR3 reads CASSLLAGGGLTDTQYF. The CDR3 DNA reads as TGCGCCAGCAGCCTCTTAGCGGGGGGGGGCCTCACAGATACGCAGTATTTT.

This clonotype was detected only a few times. The chain recombines TRBV7-2 with TRBJ1-5, with D tentatively TRBD1 (5 bases). The CDR3 covers 14 residues. Deletions cut 5 bases from V and 6 bases from J, with 14 bases between. CDR1 and CDR2 (germline): SGHTA, FQGNSA. The CDR3 region is CASSDRTRSQPQHF. In nucleotides, the CDR3 is TGTGCCAGCAGCGACAGAACCCGGTCTCAGCCCCAGCATTTT.

This clonotype was found many times. J is TRBJ2-1 and V is TRBV4-3; 9 bases agree with TRBD2. Trimming took 1 base from V and 4 from J; bases not matched to a gene: 8. Germline assignment: CDR1 LGHNA and CDR2 YSLEER. The CDR3 covers 17 residues. The CDR3 DNA sequence: TGCGCCAGCAGCCAAGGGCTAGCGGGGAAGTTGTACAATGAGCAGTTCTTC. Its protein product is CASSQGLAGKLYNEQFF.

This clonotype was counted between two and nine times. CDR3 amino acids: CSAIGRRRREKLFF. The CDR3 coding sequence is TGCAGTGCGATTGGACGGAGGCGAAGGGAAAAACTGTTTTTT. The chain couples TRBV20-1 to TRBJ1-4; no clear D. Germline V gene sequence: CDR1 DFQATT, CDR2 SNEGSKA (reference sequence). V lost 6 bases and J 8 bases, leaving 19 bases between the germline ends. CDR3 length: 14 amino acids.

The chain carries TRBV7-2 and TRBJ1-5; possible D gene TRBD1, 5 bases. Trimming stripped 8 bases from V and 5 bases from J, with 13 bases between. The CDR3 has 13 residues. The V gene's germline CDR1 is SGHTA and CDR2 FQGNSA. In DNA form, the CDR3 reads TGTGCCAGCGGCCCTCGGGGGGATCAGCCCCAGCATTTT. As protein: CASGPRGDQPQHF. The full variable domain, completed using reference TRBV7-2 and TRBJ1-5, is GAGVSQSPSNKVTEKGKDVELRCDPISGHTALYWYRQSLGQGLEFLIYFQGNSAPDKSGLPSDRFSAERTGGSVSTLTIQRTQQEDSAVYLCASGPRGDQPQHFGDGTRLSIL.

As concerns this clonotype: A read error may account for a junction end that differs from germline. Written as DNA, the CDR3 is TGCTCCAGCAGCCAAGAAGCTCCGGGAGGTCCGGCCGAGCAGTACTTC. This gives the protein CSSSQEAPGGPAEQYF. This sequence joins TRBV4-3 and TRBJ2-7, with 7 bases aligning to TRBD2. CDR3 length: 16 residues. The germline gives CDR1 LGHNA, CDR2 YSLEER.

The V gene is TRBV21-1, the J gene TRBJ2-7; the table's D gene call, TRBD1, was not cross checked with the DNA. TRBV21-1 is reported as a pseudogene. The CDR3 is made up of 16 amino acids. CDR3 DNA: TGTGCCAGCAGCACCCGGGGGGCAGGGGCATGTTACGAGCAGTACGTC. It encodes CASSTRGAGACYEQYV.